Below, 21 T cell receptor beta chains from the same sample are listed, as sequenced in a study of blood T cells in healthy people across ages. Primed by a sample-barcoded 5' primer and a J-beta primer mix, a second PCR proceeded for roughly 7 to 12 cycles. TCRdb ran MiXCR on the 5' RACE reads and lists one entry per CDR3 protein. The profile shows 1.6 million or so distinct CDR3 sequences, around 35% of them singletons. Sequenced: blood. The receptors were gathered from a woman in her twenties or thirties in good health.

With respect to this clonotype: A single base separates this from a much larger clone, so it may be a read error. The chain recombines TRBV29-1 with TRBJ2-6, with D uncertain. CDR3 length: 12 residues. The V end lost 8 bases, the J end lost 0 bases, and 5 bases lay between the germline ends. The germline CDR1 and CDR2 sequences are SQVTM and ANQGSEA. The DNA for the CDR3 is TGCAGCTTGTACTCTGGGGCCAACGTCCTGACTTTC. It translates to CSLYSGANVLTF.

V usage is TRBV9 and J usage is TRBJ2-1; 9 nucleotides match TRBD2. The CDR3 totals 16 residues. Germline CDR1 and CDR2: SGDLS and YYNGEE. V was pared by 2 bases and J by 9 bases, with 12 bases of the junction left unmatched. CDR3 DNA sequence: TGTGCCAGCAGCGTGGGGGCGGGAGGGCCAAGCTTTGAGCAGTTCTTC. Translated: CASSVGAGGPSFEQFF.

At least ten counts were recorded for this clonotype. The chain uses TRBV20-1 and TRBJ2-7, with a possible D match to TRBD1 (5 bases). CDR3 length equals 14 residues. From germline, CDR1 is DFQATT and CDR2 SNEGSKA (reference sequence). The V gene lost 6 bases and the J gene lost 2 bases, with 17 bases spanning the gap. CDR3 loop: CSAPRQGATYEQYF. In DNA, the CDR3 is TGCAGTGCCCCCCGCCAGGGTGCTACCTACGAGCAGTACTTC.

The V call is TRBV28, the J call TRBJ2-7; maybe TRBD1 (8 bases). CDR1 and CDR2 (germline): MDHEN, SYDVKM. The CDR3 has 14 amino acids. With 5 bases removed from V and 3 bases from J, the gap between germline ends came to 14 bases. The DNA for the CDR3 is TGTGCCAGCAGTACAGGGGGGGGCTACTACGAGCAGTACTTC. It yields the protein CASSTGGGYYEQYF.

The CDR3 DNA sequence: TGTGCCAGCAGCCACGGAGGGGGGGAAAACATTCAGTACTTC. As protein: CASSHGGGENIQYF. The V and J genes are TRBV3-1 and TRBJ2-4; D is perhaps TRBD2 (7 bases). From germline, CDR1 is LGHDT and CDR2 YNNKEL (reference sequence). The CDR3 covers 14 residues. Between the trimmed V and J ends, which lost 3 bases and 5 bases, there was a span of 11 bases.

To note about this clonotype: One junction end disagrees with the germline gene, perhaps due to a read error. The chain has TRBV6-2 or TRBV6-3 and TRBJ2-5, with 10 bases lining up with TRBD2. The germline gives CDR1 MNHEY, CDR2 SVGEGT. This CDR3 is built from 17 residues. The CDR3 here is CASSHSLLAGALETQYF. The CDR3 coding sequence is TGTGCCAGCAGTCACTCCCTCCTAGCGGGAGCACTGGAGACCCAGTACTTC.

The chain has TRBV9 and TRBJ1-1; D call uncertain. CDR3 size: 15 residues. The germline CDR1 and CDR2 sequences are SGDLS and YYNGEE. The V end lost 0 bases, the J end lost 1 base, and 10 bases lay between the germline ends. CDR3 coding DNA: TGTGCCAGCAGCGTAGATGTGAGGGCGAACACTGAAGCTTTCTTT. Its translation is CASSVDVRANTEAFF.

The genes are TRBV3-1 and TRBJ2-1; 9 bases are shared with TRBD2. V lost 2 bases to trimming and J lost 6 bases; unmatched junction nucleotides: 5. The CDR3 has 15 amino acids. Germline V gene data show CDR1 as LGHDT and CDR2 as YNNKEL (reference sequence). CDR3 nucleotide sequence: TGTGCCAGCAGCCAATCTAGCGGGATCGGCAATGAGCAGTTCTTC. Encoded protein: CASSQSSGIGNEQFF.

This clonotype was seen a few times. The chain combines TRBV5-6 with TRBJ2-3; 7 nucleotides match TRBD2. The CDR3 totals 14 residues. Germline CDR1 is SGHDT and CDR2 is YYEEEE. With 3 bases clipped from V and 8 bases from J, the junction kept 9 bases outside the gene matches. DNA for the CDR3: TGTGCCAGCAGCTCCGGGACTACCATGACTACGCAGTATTTT. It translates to CASSSGTTMTTQYF.

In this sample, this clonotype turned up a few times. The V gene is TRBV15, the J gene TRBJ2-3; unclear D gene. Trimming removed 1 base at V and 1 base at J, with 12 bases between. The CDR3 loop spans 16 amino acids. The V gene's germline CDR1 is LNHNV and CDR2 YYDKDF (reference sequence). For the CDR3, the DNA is TGTGCCACCAGCAGAGGTAACTGGCAGGGCACAGATACGCAGTATTTT. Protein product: CATSRGNWQGTDTQYF. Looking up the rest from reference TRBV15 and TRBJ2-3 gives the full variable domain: DAMVIQNPRYQVTQFGKPVTLSCSQTLNHNVMYWYQQKSSQAPKLLFHYYDKDFNNEADTPDNFQSRRPNTSFCFLDIRSPGLGDTAMYLCATSRGNWQGTDTQYFGPGTRLTVL.

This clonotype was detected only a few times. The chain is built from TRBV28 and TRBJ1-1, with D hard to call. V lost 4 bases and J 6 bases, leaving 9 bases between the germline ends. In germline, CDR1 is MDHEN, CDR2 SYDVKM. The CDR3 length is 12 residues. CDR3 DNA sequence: TGTGCCAGCAGTTCTCGACCCGCTGAAGCTTTCTTT. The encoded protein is CASSSRPAEAFF. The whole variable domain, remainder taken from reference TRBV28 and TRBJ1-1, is DVKVTQSSRYLVKRTGEKVFLECVQDMDHENMFWYRQDPGLGLRLIYFSYDVKMKEKGDIPEGYSVSREKKERFSLILESASTNQTSMYLCASSSRPAEAFFGQGTRLTVV.

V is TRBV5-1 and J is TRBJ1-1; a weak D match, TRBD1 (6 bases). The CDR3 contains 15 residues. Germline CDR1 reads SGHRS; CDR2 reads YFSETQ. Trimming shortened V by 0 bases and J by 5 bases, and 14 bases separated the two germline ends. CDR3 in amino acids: CASSLAMGAQTEAFF. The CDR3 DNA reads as TGCGCCAGCAGCTTGGCCATGGGGGCGCAGACTGAAGCTTTCTTT.

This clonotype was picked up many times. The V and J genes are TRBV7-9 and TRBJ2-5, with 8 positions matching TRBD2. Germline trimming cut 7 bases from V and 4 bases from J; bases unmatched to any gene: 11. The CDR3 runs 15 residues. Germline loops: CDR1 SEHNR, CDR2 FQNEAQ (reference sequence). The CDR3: CASNKAGAGGETQYF. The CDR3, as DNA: TGTGCCAGCAATAAAGCGGGGGCCGGGGGAGAGACCCAGTACTTC.

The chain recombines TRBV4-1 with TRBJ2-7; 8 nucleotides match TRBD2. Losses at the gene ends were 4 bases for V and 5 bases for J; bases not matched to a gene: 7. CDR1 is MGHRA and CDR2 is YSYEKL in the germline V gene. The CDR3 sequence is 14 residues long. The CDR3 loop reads CASSLRTSTHEQYF. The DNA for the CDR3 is TGCGCCAGCAGCCTAAGGACTAGCACCCACGAGCAGTACTTC.

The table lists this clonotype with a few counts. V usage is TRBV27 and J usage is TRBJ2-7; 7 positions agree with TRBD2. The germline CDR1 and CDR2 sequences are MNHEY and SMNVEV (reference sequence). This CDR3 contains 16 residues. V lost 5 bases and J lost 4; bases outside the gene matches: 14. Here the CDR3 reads CASSPSRGDAGYEQYF. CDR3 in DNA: TGTGCCAGCAGTCCCTCCCGGGGGGATGCAGGTTACGAGCAGTACTTC.

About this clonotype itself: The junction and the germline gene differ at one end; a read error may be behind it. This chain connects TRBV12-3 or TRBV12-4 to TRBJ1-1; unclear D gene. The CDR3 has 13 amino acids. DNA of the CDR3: TGTGCCAGCATCGGCGGGTATGACACTGGAGCTTTCTTT. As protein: CASIGGYDTGAFF.

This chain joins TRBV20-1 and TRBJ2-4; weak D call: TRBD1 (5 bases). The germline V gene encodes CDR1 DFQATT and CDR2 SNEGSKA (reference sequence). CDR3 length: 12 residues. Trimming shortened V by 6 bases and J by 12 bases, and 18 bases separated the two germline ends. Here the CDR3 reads CSAPLAWGTQYF. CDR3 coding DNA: TGCAGTGCCCCACTTGCCTGGGGCACTCAGTACTTC.

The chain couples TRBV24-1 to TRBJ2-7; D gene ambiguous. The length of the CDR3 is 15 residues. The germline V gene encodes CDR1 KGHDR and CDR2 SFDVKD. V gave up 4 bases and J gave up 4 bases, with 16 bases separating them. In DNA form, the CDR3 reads TGTGCCACCAGTGACCATAGGAATGGGGAATACGAGCAGTACTTC. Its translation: CATSDHRNGEYEQYF.

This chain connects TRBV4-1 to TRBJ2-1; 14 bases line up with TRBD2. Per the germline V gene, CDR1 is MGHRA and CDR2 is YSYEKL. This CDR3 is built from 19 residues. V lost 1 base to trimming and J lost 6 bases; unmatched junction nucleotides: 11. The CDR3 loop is CASSQVRLAGGPISNEQFF. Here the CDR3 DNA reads TGCGCCAGCAGCCAAGTGAGACTAGCGGGAGGGCCTATTTCCAATGAGCAGTTCTTC.

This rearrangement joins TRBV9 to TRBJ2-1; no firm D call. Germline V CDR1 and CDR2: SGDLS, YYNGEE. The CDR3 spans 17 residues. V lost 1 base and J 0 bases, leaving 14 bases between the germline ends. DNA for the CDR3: TGTGCCAGCAGCGTAACTCCGACTGCTCGCTCCTACAATGAGCAGTTCTTC. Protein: CASSVTPTARSYNEQFF.

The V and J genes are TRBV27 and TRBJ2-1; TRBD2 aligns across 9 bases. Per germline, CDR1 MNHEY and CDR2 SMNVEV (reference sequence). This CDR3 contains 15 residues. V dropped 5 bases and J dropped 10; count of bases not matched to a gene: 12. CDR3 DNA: TGTGCCAGCAGTCCTATAGCGGGGGCCCCCTCGGAGCAGTTCTTC. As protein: CASSPIAGAPSEQFF.